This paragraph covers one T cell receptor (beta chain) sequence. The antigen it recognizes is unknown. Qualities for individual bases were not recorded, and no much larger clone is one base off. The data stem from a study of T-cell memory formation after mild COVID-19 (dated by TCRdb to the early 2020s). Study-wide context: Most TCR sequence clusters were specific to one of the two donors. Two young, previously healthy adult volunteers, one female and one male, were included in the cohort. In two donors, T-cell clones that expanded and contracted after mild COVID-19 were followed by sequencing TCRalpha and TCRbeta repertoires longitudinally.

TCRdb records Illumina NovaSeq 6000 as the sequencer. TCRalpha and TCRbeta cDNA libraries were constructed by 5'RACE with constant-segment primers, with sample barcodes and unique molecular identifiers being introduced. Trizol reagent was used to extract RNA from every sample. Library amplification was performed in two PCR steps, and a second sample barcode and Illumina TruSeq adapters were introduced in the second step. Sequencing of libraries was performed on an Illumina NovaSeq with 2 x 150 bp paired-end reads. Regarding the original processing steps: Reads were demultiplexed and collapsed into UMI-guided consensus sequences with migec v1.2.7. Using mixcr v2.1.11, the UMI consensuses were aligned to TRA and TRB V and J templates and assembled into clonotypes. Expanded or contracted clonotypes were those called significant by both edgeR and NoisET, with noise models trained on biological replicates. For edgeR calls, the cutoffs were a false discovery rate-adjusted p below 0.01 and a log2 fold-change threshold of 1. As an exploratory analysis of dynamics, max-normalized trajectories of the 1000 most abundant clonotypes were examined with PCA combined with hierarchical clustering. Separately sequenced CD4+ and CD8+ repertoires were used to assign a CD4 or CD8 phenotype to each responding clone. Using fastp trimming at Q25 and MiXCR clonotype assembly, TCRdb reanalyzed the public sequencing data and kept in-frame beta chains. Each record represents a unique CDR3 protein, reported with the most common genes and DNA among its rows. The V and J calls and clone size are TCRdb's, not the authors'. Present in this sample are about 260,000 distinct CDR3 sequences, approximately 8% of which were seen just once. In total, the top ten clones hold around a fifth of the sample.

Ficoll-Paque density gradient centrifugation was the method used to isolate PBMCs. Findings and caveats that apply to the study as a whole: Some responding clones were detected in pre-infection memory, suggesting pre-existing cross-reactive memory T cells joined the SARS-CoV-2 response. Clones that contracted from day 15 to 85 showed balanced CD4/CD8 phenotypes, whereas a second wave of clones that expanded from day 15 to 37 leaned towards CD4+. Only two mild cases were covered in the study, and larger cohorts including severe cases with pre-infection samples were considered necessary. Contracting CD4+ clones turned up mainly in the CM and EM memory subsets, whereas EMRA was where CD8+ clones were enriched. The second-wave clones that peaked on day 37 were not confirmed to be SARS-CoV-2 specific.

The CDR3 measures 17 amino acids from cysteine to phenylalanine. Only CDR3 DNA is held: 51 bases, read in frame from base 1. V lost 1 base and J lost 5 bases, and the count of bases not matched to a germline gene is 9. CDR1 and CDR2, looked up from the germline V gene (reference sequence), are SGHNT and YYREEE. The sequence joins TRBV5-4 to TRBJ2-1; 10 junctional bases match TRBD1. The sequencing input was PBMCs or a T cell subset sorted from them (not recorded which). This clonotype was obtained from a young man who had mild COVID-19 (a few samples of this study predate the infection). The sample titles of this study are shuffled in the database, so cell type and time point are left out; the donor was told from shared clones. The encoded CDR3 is CASSLSPTGGLNNEQFF. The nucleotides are TGTGCCAGCAGCTTGAGTCCGACAGGGGGCCTCAACAATGAGCAGTTCTTC.